The clone carrying this T cell receptor beta chain came up a few times. Its antigen is not identified. Germline V gene sequence: CDR1 LNHNV, CDR2 YYDKDF (reference sequence). V lost 5 bases to trimming and J lost 0 bases, with 10 bases between them. This CDR3 contains 14 residues. TCRdb reprocessed the 5' RACE reads with MiXCR, giving one entry per CDR3 protein. Seen here are roughly 400,000 distinct CDR3 sequences, around 17% observed once, and the top ten hold around a fifth. This sample stems from a study of T-cell memory formation after mild COVID-19. Overall study context: The study found TCR clusters largely donor specific.

Study-wide findings and caveats: Second-wave clones with a day 37 peak had unconfirmed SARS-CoV-2 specificity. CD4+ contracting clones were found mainly in CM and EM, and CD8+ ones in EMRA. In pre-infection memory, a portion of responding clones appeared, which suggested that cross-reactive memory joined.

The gene calls are TRBV15 and TRBJ2-5; D is undetermined. The TCR was taken from a man between 18 and 29 years old who had mild COVID-19 (a few samples of this study predate the infection). Cell type and time point are not known. The sequenced material came from PBMCs or a T cell subset sorted from them (not recorded which). The CDR3 DNA reads as TGTGCCACCAGCCTTAACTGGAACCAAGAGACCCAGTACTTC. Protein: CATSLNWNQETQYF.